One and the same sample provided the 10 T cell receptor beta chains below, sequenced in a study of cytomegalovirus exposure and HLA in healthy donors. The PCR made use of 60 Vbeta and 13 Jbeta primers. Generated by immunoSEQ multiplex PCR, the TCRdb table keeps only in-frame clones and is missing some. The sample has 150,000 to 180,000 clones, roughly 80% seen once; the top ten hold less than 8.5%. Specimen: PBMCs. All receptors derive from a man younger than 40 in good health and CMV-seropositive.

The chain uses TRBV16 and TRBJ1-5; D gene unclear. The germline V gene encodes CDR1 KGHSY and CDR2 FQNENV. CDR3 size: 15 residues. Trimming removed 1 base from V and 7 bases from J, with 14 bases in between. The CDR3 DNA reads TGTGCCAGCAGCCAATTGCCGGGTAGGAGGCAGCCCCAGCATTTT. The encoded protein is CASSQLPGRRQPQHF.

The gene calls are TRBV6-5 and TRBJ2-1; 8 nucleotides agree with TRBD2. The V gene's germline CDR1 is MNHEY and CDR2 SVGAGI. J was trimmed by 4 bases and V by 0 bases; bases with no gene match: 5. The length of the CDR3 is 16 residues. The CDR3 nucleotides are TGTGCCAGCAGTTACTCACTAGCGGCCTTTTACAATGAGCAGTTCTTC. Protein product: CASSYSLAAFYNEQFF.

The chain is built from TRBV28 and TRBJ2-5, with D perhaps matching TRBD2 (5 bases). This CDR3 is 14 amino acids long. Germline CDR1 reads MDHEN; CDR2 reads SYDVKM. V was clipped by 6 bases and J by 1 base, with 12 bases between them. CDR3 loop: CASRFIGLQETQYF. In DNA form, the CDR3 reads TGTGCCAGCAGGTTCATAGGACTCCAAGAGACCCAGTACTTC.

The chain combines TRBV5-1 with TRBJ1-3; possible D gene TRBD1, 5 bases. Trimming stripped 6 bases from V and 3 bases from J, with 13 bases between. This CDR3 contains 14 residues. Germline V gene lookup returns CDR1 SGHRS and CDR2 YFSETQ. CDR3 protein: CASNPGSDGNTIYF. The CDR3, as DNA: TGCGCCAGCAATCCAGGGTCGGATGGAAACACCATATATTTT.

This sequence joins TRBV11-2 and TRBJ1-1; the D gene is possibly TRBD1 (6 bases). The CDR3 length is 13 residues. Germline assignment: CDR1 SGHAT and CDR2 FQNNGV. V lost 10 bases to trimming and J lost 1 base, with 13 bases between them. As DNA, the CDR3 is TGTGCCACCCCGGGAGGGGGGAACACTGAAGCTTTCTTT. Residues: CATPGGGNTEAFF.

This clone was seen only a few times. The chain uses TRBV6-5 and TRBJ2-5, with D maybe TRBD2 (5 bases). Trimming took 5 bases from V and 4 from J, leaving 11 bases between them. Germline CDR1 is MNHEY and CDR2 is SVGAGI. CDR3 length: 13 residues. CDR3 nucleotides: TGTGCCAGCAGTGCTTATGGAGGAGAGACCCAGTACTTC. As protein: CASSAYGGETQYF.

V gene TRBV25-1 combines with J gene TRBJ2-5; D ambiguous. V was cut by 1 base and J by 4 bases, with 16 bases left in between. The CDR3 is made up of 16 amino acids. Per germline, CDR1 MGHDK and CDR2 SYGVNS. The CDR3 sequence: CASSEWSFLGPETQYF. The DNA of the CDR3 is TGTGCCAGCAGTGAATGGAGTTTCTTGGGTCCAGAGACCCAGTACTTC.

This clone was seen more than once but under ten times. The chain is built from TRBV19 and TRBJ1-2; D is unresolved. With 7 bases removed from V and 0 bases from J, the gap between germline ends came to 9 bases. CDR3 size: 13 residues. CDR1 is LNHDA and CDR2 is SQIVND in the germline V gene (reference sequence). The CDR3 sequence is CASTLSANYGYTF. CDR3 in DNA: TGTGCCAGTACTTTATCAGCTAACTATGGCTACACCTTC. Based on the CDR3 plus reference TRBV19 and TRBJ1-2, the full variable domain is DGGITQSPKYLFRKEGQNVTLSCEQNLNHDAMYWYRQDPGQGLRLIYYSQIVNDFQKGDIAEGYSVSREKKESFPLTVTSAQKNPTAFYLCASTLSANYGYTFGSGTRLTVV.

J is TRBJ1-1 and V is TRBV28; perhaps TRBD1 as D (6 bases). CDR3 length: 15 residues. Trimming pared 5 bases from V and 6 bases from J, leaving 19 bases between. Germline V CDR1 and CDR2: MDHEN, SYDVKM. The CDR3 is CASSPRDTGRAEAFF. The CDR3 nucleotides are TGTGCCAGCAGTCCCCGGGACACCGGCCGGGCTGAAGCTTTCTTT.

The rearrangement links TRBV19 to TRBJ1-1, with 9 bases that match TRBD1. After removal of 4 bases from V and 1 base from J, the junction contained 7 bases not matched to a gene. The V gene's germline CDR1 is LNHDA and CDR2 SQIVND (reference sequence). This CDR3 region has 16 residues. CDR3 bases: TGTGCCAGTAGTAGCCTCCCGGGACAGGGGAACACTGAAGCTTTCTTT. Amino acid sequence: CASSSLPGQGNTEAFF.